This TCR beta chain is from a study of shared clonotypes between healthy human individuals. Germline CDR1 is LNHNV and CDR2 is YYDKDF (reference sequence). The CDR3 contains 11 residues. Trimming removed 8 bases at V and 3 bases at J, with 6 bases between. An approximately 210 ng quantity of DNA, roughly 32,000 T cell genomes, went into the sorted-subset replicate PCRs. TCRdb keeps only in-frame clones here, not all; method: immunoSEQ multiplex PCR. This repertoire shows some 2.1 million clones, 85% to 95% found once; its top ten account for under 0.15%. The source of this sequence is a young man in good health. V is TRBV15 and J is TRBJ2-3; no definite D call. Sequencing was carried out using naive CD4+ T cells sorted from blood. Described subset: CD45RA+ positively selected. This CDR3 is CATGDTDTQYF. CDR3 nucleotide sequence: TGTGCCACCGGGGATACAGATACGCAGTATTTT.